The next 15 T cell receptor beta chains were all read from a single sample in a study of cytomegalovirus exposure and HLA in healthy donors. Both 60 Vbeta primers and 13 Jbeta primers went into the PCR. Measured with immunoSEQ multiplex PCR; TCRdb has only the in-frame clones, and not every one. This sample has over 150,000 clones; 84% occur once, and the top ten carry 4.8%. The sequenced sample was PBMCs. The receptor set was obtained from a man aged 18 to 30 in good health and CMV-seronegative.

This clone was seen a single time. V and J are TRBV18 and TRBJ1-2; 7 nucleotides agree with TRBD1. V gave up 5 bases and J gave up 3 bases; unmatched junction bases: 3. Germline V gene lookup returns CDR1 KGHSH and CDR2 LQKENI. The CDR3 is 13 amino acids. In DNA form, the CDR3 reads TGTGCCAGCTCATCTGGACAGGACTATGGCTACACCTTC. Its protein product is CASSSGQDYGYTF.

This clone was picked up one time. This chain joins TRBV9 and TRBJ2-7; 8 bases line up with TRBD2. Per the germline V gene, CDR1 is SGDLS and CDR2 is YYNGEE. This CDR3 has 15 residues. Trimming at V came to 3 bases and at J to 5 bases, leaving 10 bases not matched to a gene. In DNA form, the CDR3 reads TGTGCCAGCAGCGCCTACGTCGGGGGGGCAGACGAGCAGTACTTC. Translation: CASSAYVGGADEQYF.

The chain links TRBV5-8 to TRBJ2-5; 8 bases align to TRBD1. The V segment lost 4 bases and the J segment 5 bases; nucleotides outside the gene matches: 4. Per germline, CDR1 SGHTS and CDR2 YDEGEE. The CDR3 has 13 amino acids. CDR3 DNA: TGTGCCAGCAGCCGGACAGGGAGGGAGACCCAGTACTTC. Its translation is CASSRTGRETQYF.

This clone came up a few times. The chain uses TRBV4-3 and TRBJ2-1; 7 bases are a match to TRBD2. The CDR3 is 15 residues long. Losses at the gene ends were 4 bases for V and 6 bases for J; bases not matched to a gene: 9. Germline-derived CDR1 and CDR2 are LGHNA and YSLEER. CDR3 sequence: CASSLARERANEQFF. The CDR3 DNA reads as TGCGCCAGCAGCCTTGCGCGGGAGCGGGCCAATGAGCAGTTCTTC.

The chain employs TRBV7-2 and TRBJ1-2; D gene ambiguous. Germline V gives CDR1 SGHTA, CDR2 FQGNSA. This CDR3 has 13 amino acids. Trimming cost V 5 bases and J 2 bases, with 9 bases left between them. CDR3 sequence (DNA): TGTGCCAGCAGCCATTACGGGAACTATGGCTACACCTTC. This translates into CASSHYGNYGYTF. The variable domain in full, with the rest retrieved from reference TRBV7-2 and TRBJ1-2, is GAGVSQSPSNKVTEKGKDVELRCDPISGHTALYWYRQSLGQGLEFLIYFQGNSAPDKSGLPSDRFSAERTGGSVSTLTIQRTQQEDSAVYLCASSHYGNYGYTFGSGTRLTVV.

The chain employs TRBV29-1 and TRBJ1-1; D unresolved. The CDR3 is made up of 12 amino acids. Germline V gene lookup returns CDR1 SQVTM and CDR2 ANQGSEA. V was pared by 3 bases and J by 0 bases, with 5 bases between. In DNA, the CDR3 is TGCAGCGTTGATTACATGAACACTGAAGCTTTCTTT. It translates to CSVDYMNTEAFF.

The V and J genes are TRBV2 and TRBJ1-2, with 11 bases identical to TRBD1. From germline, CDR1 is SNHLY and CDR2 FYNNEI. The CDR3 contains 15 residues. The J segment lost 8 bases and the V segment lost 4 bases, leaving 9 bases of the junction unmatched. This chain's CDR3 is CASSADRGQVEGYTF. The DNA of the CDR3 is TGTGCCAGCAGTGCGGACAGGGGGCAGGTGGAAGGCTACACCTTC.

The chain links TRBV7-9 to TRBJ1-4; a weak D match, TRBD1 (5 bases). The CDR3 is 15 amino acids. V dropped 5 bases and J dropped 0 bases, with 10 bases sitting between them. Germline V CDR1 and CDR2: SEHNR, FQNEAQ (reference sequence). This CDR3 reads CASSLWTTTNEKLFF. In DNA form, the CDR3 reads TGTGCCAGCAGCCTCTGGACAACAACTAATGAAAAACTGTTTTTT.

CDR3 in amino acids: CASSLETSGYNEQFF. The CDR3, as DNA: TGCGCCAGCAGCTTGGAAACTAGCGGTTACAATGAGCAGTTCTTC. The rearrangement uses TRBV5-1 and TRBJ2-1; the match to TRBD2 covers 8 bases. The length of the CDR3 is 15 residues. The V segment lost 0 bases and the J segment 4 bases; nucleotides outside the gene matches: 3. CDR1 SGHRS and CDR2 YFSETQ come from the germline V gene.

The CDR3 nucleotides read TGTGCCAGCAGTGACGGACATCGCCAAGAGACCCAGTACTTC. Translated, it gives CASSDGHRQETQYF. V gene TRBV6-5 combines with J gene TRBJ2-5; tentatively, D is TRBD1 (5 bases). Per the germline V gene, CDR1 is MNHEY and CDR2 is SVGAGI. The V end was cut by 5 bases, the J end by 1 base, with 11 bases between. The CDR3 covers 14 residues.

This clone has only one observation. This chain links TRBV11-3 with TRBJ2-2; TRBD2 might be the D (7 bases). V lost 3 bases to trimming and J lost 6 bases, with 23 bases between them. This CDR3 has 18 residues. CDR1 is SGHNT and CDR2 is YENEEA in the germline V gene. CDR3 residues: CASSLFAGGGSWSGELFF. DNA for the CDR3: TGTGCCAGCAGCTTGTTTGCTGGGGGCGGGAGTTGGTCCGGGGAGCTGTTTTTT.

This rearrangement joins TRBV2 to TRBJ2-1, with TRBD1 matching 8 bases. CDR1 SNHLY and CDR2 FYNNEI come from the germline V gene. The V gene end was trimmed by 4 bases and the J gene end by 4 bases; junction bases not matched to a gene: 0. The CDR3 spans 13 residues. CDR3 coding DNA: TGTGCCAGCAGTGGACAGGGGTACAATGAGCAGTTCTTC. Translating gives CASSGQGYNEQFF.

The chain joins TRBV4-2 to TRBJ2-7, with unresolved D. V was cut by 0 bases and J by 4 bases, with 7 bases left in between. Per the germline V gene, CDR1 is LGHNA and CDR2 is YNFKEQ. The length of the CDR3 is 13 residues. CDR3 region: CASSQDLEYEQYF. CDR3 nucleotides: TGTGCCAGCAGCCAAGATTTAGAATACGAGCAGTACTTC.

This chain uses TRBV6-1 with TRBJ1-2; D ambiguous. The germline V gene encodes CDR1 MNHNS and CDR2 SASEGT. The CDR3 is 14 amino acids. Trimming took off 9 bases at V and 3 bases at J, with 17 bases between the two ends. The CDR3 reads CARRNDLDHYGYTF. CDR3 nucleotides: TGTGCCAGGAGGAACGACTTAGACCACTATGGCTACACCTTC.

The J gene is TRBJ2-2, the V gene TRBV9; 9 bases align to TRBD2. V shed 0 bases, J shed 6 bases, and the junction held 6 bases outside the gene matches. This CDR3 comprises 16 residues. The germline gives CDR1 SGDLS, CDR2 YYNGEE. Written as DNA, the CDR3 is TGTGCCAGCAGCGTAGTGGGACTAGCTGCCCCCGGGGAGCTGTTTTTT. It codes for CASSVVGLAAPGELFF.